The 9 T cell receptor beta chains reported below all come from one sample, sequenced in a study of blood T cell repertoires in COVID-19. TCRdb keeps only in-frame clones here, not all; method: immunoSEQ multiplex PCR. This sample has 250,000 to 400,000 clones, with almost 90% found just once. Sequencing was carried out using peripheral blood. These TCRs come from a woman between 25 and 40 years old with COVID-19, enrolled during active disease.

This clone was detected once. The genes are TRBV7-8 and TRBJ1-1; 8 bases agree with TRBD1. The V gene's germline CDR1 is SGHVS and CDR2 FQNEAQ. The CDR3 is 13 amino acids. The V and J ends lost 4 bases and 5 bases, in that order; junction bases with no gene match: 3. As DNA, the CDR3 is TGTGCCAGCAGCTCGACAGGGGAAACTGAAGCTTTCTTT. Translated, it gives CASSSTGETEAFF.

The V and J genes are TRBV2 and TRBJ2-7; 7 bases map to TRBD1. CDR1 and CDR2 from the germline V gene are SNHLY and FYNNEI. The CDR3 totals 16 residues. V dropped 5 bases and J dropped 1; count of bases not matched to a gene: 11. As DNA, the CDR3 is TGTGCCAGCAGTCCAAGGGACAGCCTTTCTTCCTACGAGCAGTACTTC. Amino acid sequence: CASSPRDSLSSYEQYF.

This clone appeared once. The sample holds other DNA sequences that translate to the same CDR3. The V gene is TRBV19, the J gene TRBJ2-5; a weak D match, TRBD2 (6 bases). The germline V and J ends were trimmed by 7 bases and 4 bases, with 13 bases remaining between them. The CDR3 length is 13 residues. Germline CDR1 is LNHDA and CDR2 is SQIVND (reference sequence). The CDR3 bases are TGTGCCAGTAAACGGGAGTTCGGAGAGACCCAGTACTTC. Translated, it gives CASKREFGETQYF.

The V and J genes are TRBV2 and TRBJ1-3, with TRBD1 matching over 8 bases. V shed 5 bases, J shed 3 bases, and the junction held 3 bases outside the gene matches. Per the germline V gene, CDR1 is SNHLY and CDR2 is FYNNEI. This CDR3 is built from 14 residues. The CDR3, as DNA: TGTGCCAGCAGTCAACAGGGGGTTGGAAACACCATATATTTT. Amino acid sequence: CASSQQGVGNTIYF.

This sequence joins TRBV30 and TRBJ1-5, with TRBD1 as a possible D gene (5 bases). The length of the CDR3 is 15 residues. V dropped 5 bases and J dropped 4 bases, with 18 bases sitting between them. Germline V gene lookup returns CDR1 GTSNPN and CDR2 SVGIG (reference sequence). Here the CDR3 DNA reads TGTGCCTGGGCTGCGGACCTGGGGGGTAATCAGCCCCAGCATTTT. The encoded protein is CAWAADLGGNQPQHF.

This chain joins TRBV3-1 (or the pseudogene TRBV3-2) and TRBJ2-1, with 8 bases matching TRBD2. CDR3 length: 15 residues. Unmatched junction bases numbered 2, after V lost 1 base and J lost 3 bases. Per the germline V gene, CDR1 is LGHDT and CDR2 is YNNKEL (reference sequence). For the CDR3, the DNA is TGTGCCAGCAGCCAAGGACTAGCGAGCTACAATGAGCAGTTCTTC. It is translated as CASSQGLASYNEQFF.

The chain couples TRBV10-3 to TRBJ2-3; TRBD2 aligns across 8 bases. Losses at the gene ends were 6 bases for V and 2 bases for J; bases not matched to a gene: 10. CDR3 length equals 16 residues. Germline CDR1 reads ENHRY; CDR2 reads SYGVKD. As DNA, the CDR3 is TGTGCCATCAGCCCCGCCCCGGGGGGGAACACAGATACGCAGTATTTT. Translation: CAISPAPGGNTDTQYF.

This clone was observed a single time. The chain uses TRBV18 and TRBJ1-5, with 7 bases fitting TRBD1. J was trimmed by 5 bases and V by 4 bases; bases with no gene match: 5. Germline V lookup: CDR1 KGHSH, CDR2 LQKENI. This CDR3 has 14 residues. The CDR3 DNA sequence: TGTGCCAGCTCACTCGGGACAGACCATCAGCCCCAGCATTTT. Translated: CASSLGTDHQPQHF.

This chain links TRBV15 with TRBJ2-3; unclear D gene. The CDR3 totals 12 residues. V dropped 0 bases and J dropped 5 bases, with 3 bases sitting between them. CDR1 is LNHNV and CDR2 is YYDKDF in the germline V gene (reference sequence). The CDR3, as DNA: TGTGCCACCAGCAGAGACGGAGATACGCAGTATTTT. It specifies CATSRDGDTQYF.